This TCR beta chain was sequenced during a study of beta chain features in type 1 diabetes (dated by TCRdb to 2016 to 2019). Regarding the research as a whole: Mean age, gender distribution, total cell number and subset yield did not differ between patients and healthy donors. Across all samples, fewer than 110,000,000 sorted cells were examined, and cell number per subset correlated strongly with RNA yield. The study compared the TCRB repertoires of sorted circulating CD4+ T cell subsets in recently diagnosed type 1 diabetes patients with those in matched healthy donors. Naive and central memory subsets were obtained from all 30 or so donors, but regulatory and stem cell-like memory subsets were isolated from only 8 patients and roughly eight healthy donors. Overall study results and their limits: The naive, central memory and regulatory TCRB repertoires appeared to resemble one another more closely among patients than among healthy donors. Because cDNA was sequenced instead of genomic DNA, activated cells with high expression could be over-represented, although the groups did not differ in activation or CD3 levels. Patients with type 1 diabetes made fewer insertions and deleted more nucleotides at VDJ recombination sites, implying thymic rearrangement abnormalities. PCR might favor shorter templates, but patient and control samples were amplified and corrected together, so any skew would affect both groups equally. HLA sub-analyses involved small numbers of individuals, so any influence of HLA type on TCRB rearrangement remained unresolved. A moderate but significant shortening of TCRB CDR3 length was observed in type 1 diabetes patients in all four CD4+ subsets.

CDR1 LGHNA and CDR2 YSLEER were looked up in the germline V gene. Trimming removed 0 bases from V and 4 bases from J; the gene matches leave 3 bases unexplained. The CDR3 covers 15 residues, taking in both the cysteine and the phenylalanine. Of the read, only the CDR3 DNA is kept; its 45 bases are in frame from base 1. This clone was detected only a few times. The antigen it binds to is not known. No much larger clone is present one base from it, and per-base qualities are unavailable. The sample has other DNA sequences that encode this CDR3 too. The entire isolated RNA was reverse transcribed using the High Capacity cDNA Reverse Transcription Kit, and thus expressed TCRB transcripts were sequenced. Naive, central memory and regulatory T cell samples underwent deep immunoSEQ sequencing, averaging around 4 million total reads per sample. After sorted cells were lysed in RLT buffer, RNA was extracted with DNase-treated RNeasy Micro or Mini kits, with the choice depending on cell number. To prevent cross-contamination, each cell subset was processed individually, whereas patient and healthy donor samples were processed jointly. The immunoSEQ multiplex PCR was used to amplify TCRB sequences from cDNA, generating 87-bp fragments that spanned the CDR3 region. Sequencing of the amplicons was done on the Illumina HiSeq platform. The published analysis was carried out like this. Synthetic template baselines were used to correct PCR bias computationally, reads within Hamming distance 2 were collapsed together, and singletons that could not be merged were discarded. Reads were aligned to IMGT to assign V, D and J genes, CDR3 length, and insertions or deletions at six rearrangement sites. Within each subset, clonotype counts were normalized to the number of sorted cells before true diversity and Gini coefficients were calculated with the tcR R package. The overlap coefficient, calculated on TCRB nucleotide sequences, was used to measure repertoire sharing. Out-of-frame TCRB sequences from naive cells were analyzed to stand in for the pre-selection repertoire. The table comes from immuneACCESS by way of TCRdb, which keeps in-frame sequences with V and J called. Part of the clones is missing from these tables; in studies checked, under half for an unresolved V gene and the rest for unknown reasons. The V and J calls and clone size are taken from that table; D and trimming were inferred from the DNA. Within this sample are under 950,000 clones, with roughly a sixth of them counted one time only. 0.023% of the sample is held by the ten biggest clonotypes.

From each donor, a single peripheral blood sample of 100 to 150 mL on average was drawn into heparinised tubes. Naive, central memory, regulatory and stem cell-like memory CD4+ T cells were sorted on a BD FACSAria II using a panel including CD45RO, CCR7, CD25, CD127, CD95 and CD27. All sorted populations exceeded 95% purity. PBMCs were isolated right away by Lymphoprep density gradient centrifugation and were stained directly, without culture. Samples were stained and sorted in pairs, with one healthy donor and one patient per experiment, so that batch effects were minimized. The clonotype was recovered from a woman younger than 35 in good health. The rearranged segments are TRBV4-3 and TRBJ2-1, with 7 bases aligning to TRBD2. Sequencing was performed on naive CD4+ T cells from blood. The sample's cell subset or site label, decoded: true naive CD4+ T cells. CDR3 sequence: CASSQDLAVYNEQFF. The bases are TGCGCCAGCAGCCAAGATCTAGCGGTATACAATGAGCAGTTCTTC.